Each of the 32 T cell receptor beta chains below was sequenced from the same sample in a study of blood T cell repertoires in COVID-19. Sequencing used immunoSEQ multiplex PCR; TCRdb keeps in-frame clones, though not all of them. This sample carries 100,000 or so clones, roughly 85% of them seen once, and the ten largest clones take approximately 2%. Sample: peripheral blood. These TCRs come from a man aged 50-60 years with active COVID-19.

The rearrangement links TRBV19 to TRBJ1-2; 7 nucleotides align to TRBD1. V lost 8 bases and J lost 4; bases outside the gene matches: 10. CDR3 size: 14 residues. Germline V CDR1 and CDR2: LNHDA, SQIVND (reference sequence). Here the CDR3 reads CASRITGTVYGYTF. CDR3 nucleotides: TGTGCCAGTCGAATTACCGGGACAGTCTATGGCTACACCTTC.

This chain joins TRBV27 and TRBJ1-1; tentatively, D is TRBD1 (5 bases). Trimming left V 6 bases short and J 2 bases short, with 19 bases between. The CDR3 runs 16 residues. Germline V gene lookup returns CDR1 MNHEY and CDR2 SMNVEV (reference sequence). The CDR3: CASSYTEDTPNTEAFF. The DNA of the CDR3 is TGTGCCAGCAGCTACACTGAGGACACTCCTAACACTGAAGCTTTCTTT.

The table lists this clone with a count of one. The gene calls are TRBV6-1 and TRBJ1-4; TRBD1 matches at 7 bases. Germline V gives CDR1 MNHNS, CDR2 SASEGT. This CDR3 is built from 15 residues. V trimming: 0 bases; J trimming: 6 bases; junction bases outside the gene matches: 4. The CDR3 nucleotides are TGTGCCAGCAGTGAAGCTGAAAGGGGGCATGAAAAACTGTTTTTT. Its protein is CASSEAERGHEKLFF.

The sample holds one count of this clone. The chain combines TRBV5-5 with TRBJ2-3; 9 bases map to TRBD2. The V and J ends lost 6 bases and 2 bases, in that order; junction bases with no gene match: 13. Germline CDR1 SGHKS, CDR2 YYEKEE (reference sequence). The CDR3 spans 17 residues. CDR3 sequence reads: CASIGMVAGAPTDTQYF. The CDR3 nucleotides read TGTGCCAGCATTGGGATGGTAGCGGGGGCTCCCACAGATACGCAGTATTTT. Together with reference TRBV5-5 and TRBJ2-3, the CDR3 gives the full variable domain: DAGVTQSPTHLIKTRGQQVTLRCSPISGHKSVSWYQQVLGQGPQFIFQYYEKEERGRGNFPDRFSARQFPNYSSELNVNALLLGDSALYLCASIGMVAGAPTDTQYFGPGTRLTVL.

The chain uses TRBV11-2 and TRBJ2-7; tentative D call: TRBD1 (6 bases). The CDR3 spans 17 residues. V was cut by 3 bases and J by 2 bases, with 20 bases left in between. Germline CDR1 SGHAT, CDR2 FQNNGV. The chain's CDR3 is CASSLELGTTGAYEQYF. CDR3 nucleotides: TGTGCCAGCAGCTTGGAACTGGGGACAACAGGCGCCTACGAGCAGTACTTC.

CDR3 sequence (DNA): TGTGCCAGCAGCCTACAGCGGGACACTGAAGCTTTCTTT. Translation: CASSLQRDTEAFF. The gene calls are TRBV7-9 and TRBJ1-1; D gene uncertain. Per the germline V gene, CDR1 is SEHNR and CDR2 is FQNEAQ (reference sequence). The CDR3 is 13 amino acids. V was clipped by 5 bases and J by 3 bases, with 10 bases between them.

The J gene is TRBJ2-3, the V gene TRBV6-5, with TRBD2 as a possible D gene (6 bases). Germline CDR1 is MNHEY and CDR2 is SVGAGI. The CDR3 spans 15 residues. Deletions cut 0 bases from V and 5 bases from J, with 12 bases between. The CDR3 DNA reads TGTGCCAGCAGTTACTCGACCGCGCGGGGAGATACGCAGTATTTT. Encoded protein: CASSYSTARGDTQYF.

The V gene is TRBV2, the J gene TRBJ1-1; maybe TRBD1 (5 bases). The CDR3 consists of 14 residues. V was trimmed by 6 bases and J by 0 bases, leaving 11 bases between them. From germline, CDR1 is SNHLY and CDR2 FYNNEI. CDR3 in DNA: TGTGCCAGCAGGTGGGGGGGGATGAACACTGAAGCTTTCTTT. Translating gives CASRWGGMNTEAFF.

V usage is TRBV5-5 and J usage is TRBJ2-7; 8 nucleotides line up with TRBD1. The CDR3 has 16 residues. With 4 bases clipped from V and 3 bases from J, the junction kept 12 bases outside the gene matches. Per germline, CDR1 SGHKS and CDR2 YYEKEE (reference sequence). In nucleotides, the CDR3 is TGTGCCAGCAGCGAAGGGCCCCAGGGGGCGATCTACGAGCAGTACTTC. Protein: CASSEGPQGAIYEQYF.

CDR3 sequence reads: CASSQDGDQPQHF. CDR3 nucleotides: TGTGCCAGCAGCCAAGACGGGGATCAGCCCCAGCATTTT. J is TRBJ1-5 and V is TRBV3-1 (or the pseudogene TRBV3-2); D unresolved. V dropped 0 bases and J dropped 5 bases, with 5 bases sitting between them. The CDR3 has 13 residues. Germline-derived CDR1 and CDR2 are LGHDT and YNNKEL (reference sequence).

The rearrangement joins TRBV7-2 to TRBJ2-7; weak D call: TRBD2 (5 bases). Germline lookup yields CDR1 SGHTA and CDR2 FQGNSA. This CDR3 comprises 14 residues. V was clipped by 8 bases and J by 6 bases, with 20 bases between them. CDR3 nucleotides: TGTGCCAGCCAGAGTCCCCGGGGTCTTGGCGAGCAGTACTTC. It encodes CASQSPRGLGEQYF.

This clone was observed once. This rearrangement joins TRBV7-2 to TRBJ2-1; 9 nucleotides align to TRBD2. The V gene's germline CDR1 is SGHTA and CDR2 FQGNSA. The V segment lost 4 bases and the J segment 3 bases; nucleotides outside the gene matches: 4. The CDR3 contains 15 residues. The CDR3 protein is CASSYQRGVYNEQFF. The CDR3 coding sequence is TGTGCCAGCAGCTATCAGCGGGGGGTCTACAATGAGCAGTTCTTC. Full variable domain (missing parts from reference TRBV7-2 and TRBJ2-1): GAGVSQSPSNKVTEKGKDVELRCDPISGHTALYWYRQSLGQGLEFLIYFQGNSAPDKSGLPSDRFSAERTGGSVSTLTIQRTQQEDSAVYLCASSYQRGVYNEQFFGPGTRLTVL.

The sample holds one count of this clone. The chain joins TRBV5-4 to TRBJ1-5; D uncertain. This CDR3 has 14 residues. V shed 0 bases and J shed 1 base, with 5 bases lying between them. The V gene's germline CDR1 is SGHNT and CDR2 YYREEE (reference sequence). The chain's CDR3 is CASSLDGSNQPQHF. CDR3 in DNA: TGTGCCAGCAGCTTGGATGGCAGCAATCAGCCCCAGCATTTT.

The V call is TRBV5-6, the J call TRBJ1-3; D gene ambiguous. There are 15 residues in the CDR3. Germline-derived CDR1 and CDR2 are SGHDT and YYEEEE. The V and J ends lost 4 bases and 0 bases respectively, with 11 bases between them. The CDR3 loop reads CASSRTVASGNTIYF. The CDR3 DNA reads TGTGCCAGCAGCAGAACAGTGGCCTCTGGAAACACCATATATTTT.

CDR3 residues: CSVATGVDQPQHF. The CDR3 DNA follows: TGCAGCGTTGCTACAGGGGTTGATCAGCCCCAGCATTTT. The chain joins TRBV29-1 to TRBJ1-5; TRBD1 matches 7 bases. Germline loops: CDR1 SQVTM, CDR2 ANQGSEA. The CDR3 consists of 13 residues. J gave up 5 bases and V 4 bases, and 5 bases lay outside the gene matches.

This chain uses TRBV7-2 with TRBJ2-7; 7 bases agree with TRBD2. Germline values: CDR1 SGHTA, CDR2 FQGNSA. CDR3 length: 15 residues. V lost 1 base and J lost 2; bases outside the gene matches: 5. The chain's CDR3 is CASSLVRAGTYEQYF. In nucleotides, the CDR3 is TGTGCCAGCAGCTTAGTCCGAGCGGGAACCTACGAGCAGTACTTC.

The genes are TRBV7-2 and TRBJ2-1; 10 bases match TRBD2. Per the germline V gene, CDR1 is SGHTA and CDR2 is FQGNSA. This CDR3 is built from 16 residues. J gave up 8 bases and V 2 bases, and 9 bases lay outside the gene matches. CDR3: CASSLLLAGPGHEQFF. The CDR3 DNA sequence: TGTGCCAGCAGCTTACTACTAGCGGGGCCTGGGCATGAGCAGTTCTTC. The full variable domain, rest sourced from reference TRBV7-2 and TRBJ2-1, is GAGVSQSPSNKVTEKGKDVELRCDPISGHTALYWYRQSLGQGLEFLIYFQGNSAPDKSGLPSDRFSAERTGGSVSTLTIQRTQQEDSAVYLCASSLLLAGPGHEQFFGPGTRLTVL.

The chain is built from TRBV6-6 and TRBJ1-5; possibly TRBD1 for D (5 bases). V lost 11 bases and J lost 0, with 14 bases in between. Germline V gene sequence: CDR1 MNHNY, CDR2 SVGAGI (reference sequence). The CDR3 runs to 14 residues. The CDR3 loop is CAASGQDSNQPQHF. In DNA form, the CDR3 reads TGTGCCGCCTCAGGGCAGGATAGCAATCAGCCCCAGCATTTT.

The chain combines TRBV3-1 (or the pseudogene TRBV3-2) with TRBJ1-1; 7 positions agree with TRBD1. After removal of 7 bases from V and 3 bases from J, the junction contained 5 bases not matched to a gene. Germline V gene lookup returns CDR1 LGHDT and CDR2 YNNKEL (reference sequence). The CDR3 is 13 amino acids. CDR3 amino acids: CASTQGQYTEAFF. The CDR3 nucleotides read TGTGCCAGCACACAGGGGCAGTACACTGAAGCTTTCTTT.

CDR3 loop: CASSPGTGNTGELFF. CDR3 DNA: TGTGCCAGCAGCCCCGGGACAGGGAACACCGGGGAGCTGTTTTTT. The chain employs TRBV3-1 (or the pseudogene TRBV3-2) and TRBJ2-2; TRBD1 matches at 8 bases. The CDR3 runs 15 residues. The V and J ends lost 4 bases and 1 base, in that order; junction bases with no gene match: 2. From germline, CDR1 is LGHDT and CDR2 YNNKEL (reference sequence).

V usage is TRBV7-9 and J usage is TRBJ1-4, with 10 bases lining up with TRBD1. CDR3 length: 14 amino acids. CDR1 is SEHNR and CDR2 is FQNEAQ in the germline V gene (reference sequence). Trimming took 5 bases from V and 8 from J; bases not matched to a gene: 5. CDR3 nucleotides: TGTGCCAGCAGCCGGGACAGGGGCGAAGAAAAACTGTTTTTT. Its protein is CASSRDRGEEKLFF.

This CDR3 is CASSRRDTQYF. CDR3 bases: TGTGCCAGCAGCCGTCGGGATACGCAGTATTTT. The chain is built from TRBV5-6 and TRBJ2-3, with no clear D. Germline V lookup: CDR1 SGHDT, CDR2 YYEEEE. V was shortened by 4 bases and J by 6 bases, with 6 bases between the two germline ends. The CDR3 sequence is 11 residues long. The whole variable domain, filled in from reference TRBV5-6 and TRBJ2-3, reads DAGVTQSPTHLIKTRGQQVTLRCSPKSGHDTVSWYQQALGQGPQFIFQYYEEEERQRGNFPDRFSGHQFPNYSSELNVNALLLGDSALYLCASSRRDTQYFGPGTRLTVL.

The J gene is TRBJ1-2, the V gene TRBV6-5; 9 nucleotides agree with TRBD1. The CDR3 is 13 residues long. Germline assignment: CDR1 MNHEY and CDR2 SVGAGI. With V trimmed by 11 bases and J by 5 bases, 9 bases remained unmatched. The CDR3, as DNA: TGTGCCTCTGGCGGACAGGGGAGGTATGGCTACACCTTC. Amino acids: CASGGQGRYGYTF.

This clone has just one count. The rearrangement links TRBV3-1 (or the pseudogene TRBV3-2) to TRBJ1-1, with TRBD1 matching 7 bases. Unmatched junction bases numbered 8, after V lost 7 bases and J lost 0 bases. This CDR3 contains 15 residues. Germline loops: CDR1 LGHDT, CDR2 YNNKEL (reference sequence). As DNA, the CDR3 is TGTGCCAGCACCCAGACAGGGCCCATGAACACTGAAGCTTTCTTT. Encoded protein: CASTQTGPMNTEAFF.

The CDR3 DNA follows: TGTGCTAGTGGTTTGGCCTCGGGGGGGGGCTACGAGCAGTACTTC. This sequence encodes CASGLASGGGYEQYF. The J gene is TRBJ2-7, the V gene TRBV12-5; the match to TRBD2 covers 8 bases. Germline-derived CDR1 and CDR2 are LGHNT and FRNRAP. V lost 1 base to trimming and J lost 3 bases; unmatched junction nucleotides: 5. The length of the CDR3 is 15 residues.

This sequence joins TRBV6-6 and TRBJ1-1; the D is unclear. Germline loops: CDR1 MNHNY, CDR2 SVGAGI (reference sequence). The CDR3 has 14 residues. V was clipped by 2 bases and J by 6 bases, with 13 bases between them. The CDR3 nucleotides are TGTGCCAGCAGTTACCTGCCCCAAGAGGCTGAAGCTTTCTTT. This translates into CASSYLPQEAEAFF.

The CDR3: CASSLGTVGVKTFTGELFF. CDR3 sequence (DNA): TGCGCCAGCAGCCTAGGAACGGTAGGGGTCAAAACCTTTACCGGGGAGCTGTTTTTT. The J gene is TRBJ2-2, the V gene TRBV5-1, with TRBD1 as a possible D gene (5 bases). The V gene's germline CDR1 is SGHRS and CDR2 YFSETQ. The CDR3 length is 19 residues. Trimming cost V 4 bases and J 5 bases, with 27 bases left between them.

V is TRBV7-3 and J is TRBJ2-1; possible D gene TRBD2, 6 bases. The CDR3 extends over 13 amino acids. Germline CDR1 reads SGHTA; CDR2 reads FQGTGA. Trimming took off 5 bases at V and 7 bases at J, with 12 bases between the two ends. The CDR3 region is CASSKEGWNEQFF. CDR3 DNA: TGTGCCAGCAGCAAGGAGGGGTGGAATGAGCAGTTCTTC.

The chain links TRBV2 to TRBJ2-1; D may be TRBD2 (5 bases). Germline loops: CDR1 SNHLY, CDR2 FYNNEI. This CDR3 comprises 14 residues. Trimming left V 7 bases short and J 3 bases short, with 13 bases between. CDR3 region: CASKMAGRYNEQFF. CDR3 sequence (DNA): TGTGCCAGCAAGATGGCGGGCCGCTACAATGAGCAGTTCTTC.

Here the CDR3 DNA reads TGCGCCAGCAGTGAGGGTCCGGGATACTACCTTGATGGGGCCAACGTCCTGACTTTC. Translation gives CASSEGPGYYLDGANVLTF. V gene TRBV10-2 combines with J gene TRBJ2-6; tentatively, D is TRBD2 (5 bases). The germline V gene has CDR1 WSHSY and CDR2 SAAADI. The CDR3 is 19 residues long. The V gene lost 2 bases and the J gene lost 3 bases, with 20 bases spanning the gap.

The chain couples TRBV9 to TRBJ2-5; 8 nucleotides align to TRBD1. The germline gives CDR1 SGDLS, CDR2 YYNGEE. V was clipped by 3 bases and J by 7 bases; unmatched bases: 5. The CDR3 sequence is 13 residues long. The CDR3 region has the DNA TGTGCCAGCAGCGAGACAGGGGCCGCGACCCAGTACTTC. As protein: CASSETGAATQYF.

The rearrangement uses TRBV29-1 and TRBJ2-3; 10 bases match TRBD2. CDR1 is SQVTM, CDR2 ANQGSEA, per germline. J gave up 4 bases and V 7 bases, and 14 bases lay outside the gene matches. The CDR3 spans 16 residues. The CDR3 DNA sequence: TGCAGCGCTCGCAAGCCAGCGGGGGGGCCGGCAGATACGCAGTATTTT. Amino acids: CSARKPAGGPADTQYF.